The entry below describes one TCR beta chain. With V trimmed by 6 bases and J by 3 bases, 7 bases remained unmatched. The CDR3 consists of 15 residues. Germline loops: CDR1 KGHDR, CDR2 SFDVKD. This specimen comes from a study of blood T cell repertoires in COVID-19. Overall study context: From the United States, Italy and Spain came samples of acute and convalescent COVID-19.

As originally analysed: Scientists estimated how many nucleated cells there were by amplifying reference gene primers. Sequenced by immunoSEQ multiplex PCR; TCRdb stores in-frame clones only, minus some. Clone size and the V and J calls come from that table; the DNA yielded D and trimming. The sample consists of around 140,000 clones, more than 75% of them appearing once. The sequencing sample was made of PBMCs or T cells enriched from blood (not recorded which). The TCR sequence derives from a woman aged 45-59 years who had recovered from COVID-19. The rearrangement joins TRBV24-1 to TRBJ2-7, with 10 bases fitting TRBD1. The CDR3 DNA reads TGTGCCACCAGTCGATCCGGGACAGGGGTCTACGAGCAGTACTTC. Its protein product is CATSRSGTGVYEQYF.